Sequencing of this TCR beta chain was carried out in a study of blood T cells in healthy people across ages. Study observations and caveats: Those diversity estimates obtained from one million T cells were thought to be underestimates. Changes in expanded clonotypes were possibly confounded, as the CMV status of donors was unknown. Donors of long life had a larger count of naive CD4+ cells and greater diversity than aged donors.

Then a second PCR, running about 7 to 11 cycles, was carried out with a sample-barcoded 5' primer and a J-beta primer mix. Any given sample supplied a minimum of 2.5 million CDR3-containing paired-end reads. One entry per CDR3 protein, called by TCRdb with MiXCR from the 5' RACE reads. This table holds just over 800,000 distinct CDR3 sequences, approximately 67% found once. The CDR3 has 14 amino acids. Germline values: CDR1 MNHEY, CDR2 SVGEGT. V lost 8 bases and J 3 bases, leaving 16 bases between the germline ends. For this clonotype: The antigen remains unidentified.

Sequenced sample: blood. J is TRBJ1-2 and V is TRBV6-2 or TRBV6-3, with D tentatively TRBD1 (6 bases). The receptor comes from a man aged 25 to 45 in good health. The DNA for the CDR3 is TGTGCCAGCCGTGGTCACAGGGTCGACTATGGCTACACCTTC. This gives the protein CASRGHRVDYGYTF.